This T cell receptor (beta chain) was sequenced during a study of blood T cells in healthy people across ages. Study overall: Per two T cells, template switching captured roughly one barcoded beta molecule.

Broader study findings: Diversity was higher, and naive CD4+ cells more numerous, in long-lived donors than in aged donors. Age advanced and TCR beta diversity per million T cells fell, roughly linearly.

This clonotype is a singleton in its sample. What it recognizes is unknown. Whenever a sample was processed, at least 6 million PBMCs were isolated. Germline CDR1 is SGHTA and CDR2 is FQGTGA. The V gene end was trimmed by 4 bases and the J gene end by 5 bases; junction bases not matched to a gene: 4. The CDR3 is 13 residues long. Combining a sample-barcoded 5' primer with a J-beta primer mix, a second PCR ran for roughly 6 to 12 cycles. TCRdb fed the 5' RACE reads into MiXCR, producing one record per CDR3 protein. The table records 1.5 million or so distinct CDR3 sequences, 42% of them present only once.

The sequenced sample was blood. The sequence derives from a woman between 18 and 29 years old in good health. The V call is TRBV7-3, the J call TRBJ2-5, with 7 nucleotides matching TRBD1. The CDR3 DNA reads as TGTGCCAGCAGCTCTACAGGGGATGAGACCCAGTACTTC. Amino acid sequence: CASSSTGDETQYF.